This T cell receptor beta chain was captured in a study of T-cell memory formation after mild COVID-19. About the research overall: Clusters of TCRs were largely donor specific. Findings and limits, study-wide: A second wave of clones peaked on day 37, and their SARS-CoV-2 specificity went unconfirmed. Some clones that responded turned up in pre-infection memory, which suggests that cross-reactive memory joined in.

The V gene end was trimmed by 5 bases and the J gene end by 4 bases; junction bases not matched to a gene: 5. The V gene's germline CDR1 is MNHEY and CDR2 SMNVEV (reference sequence). The CDR3 is 15 amino acids. This clonotype was seen a few times. Its target is unknown. TCRdb re-derived calls from the 5' RACE reads in MiXCR, one entry per CDR3 protein. The sample yields about 150,000 distinct CDR3 sequences, 15% to 20% seen once. The source is an adult woman who had mild COVID-19 (a few samples of this study predate the infection). Cell type and time point are not known. The V gene is TRBV27, the J gene TRBJ2-1, with 10 bases aligning to TRBD1. The sequenced sample was PBMCs or a T cell subset sorted from them (not recorded which). The CDR3 nucleotides are TGTGCCAGCAGTAGAGACAGGGGGCGATACAATGAGCAGTTCTTC. Translated: CASSRDRGRYNEQFF.